The 2 T cell receptor beta chains presented below share a single source sample, sequenced in a study of T cell responses to AZD1222 COVID-19 vaccine. Data came from immunoSEQ multiplex PCR; TCRdb stores just in-frame clones and leaves some out. Of 100,000 to 150,000 clones listed, 90% were seen once; the top ten hold about 7%. The sequences come from peripheral blood, collected on day 0 of AZD1222 vaccination. The origin of the receptors is an adult in good health.

V and J are TRBV19 and TRBJ1-4, with D perhaps matching TRBD1 (5 bases). Germline CDR1 and CDR2: LNHDA and SQIVND (reference sequence). The CDR3 has 15 residues. Deletions cut 4 bases from V and 9 bases from J, with 18 bases between. Here the CDR3 DNA reads TGTGCCAGTAGTACCGGGACTGCCCGAAATCAAAAACTGTTTTTT. This codes for CASSTGTARNQKLFF.

This clone is a singleton in its sample. V usage is TRBV3-1 (or the pseudogene TRBV3-2) and J usage is TRBJ1-1; the D is unclear. V was clipped by 3 bases and J by 1 base, with 6 bases between them. Germline V gene data show CDR1 as LGHDT and CDR2 as YNNKEL (reference sequence). The length of the CDR3 is 13 residues. CDR3 amino acids: CASSHVRNTEAFF. Here the CDR3 DNA reads TGTGCCAGCAGCCACGTCAGGAACACTGAAGCTTTCTTT.